The present TCR beta chain was sequenced within a study of cytomegalovirus exposure and HLA in healthy donors. This PCR relied on a set of 60 Vbeta primers and 13 Jbeta primers. Clones were read by immunoSEQ multiplex PCR, and TCRdb kept only the in-frame ones, dropping some. The sample has about 100,000 clones; about 80% are singletons. This clone was observed once. Its antigen is not known. Study-wide results and caveats: Later analysis revealed greater clonal expansion in HLA-associated TCR beta chains than in equally common others. Earlier analysis yielded a pattern in which most TCR beta V segments were productive about 90% or about 30% of the time. The authors later found most CMV-associated TCR beta chains appeared HLA-restricted.

The sample consisted of PBMCs. The receptor was derived from a man in his forties in good health and CMV-seronegative.

The CDR3 here is CASSLVPAPDTQYF. The DNA of the CDR3 is TGCGCCAGCAGCTTGGTACCAGCGCCAGATACGCAGTATTTT. The chain uses TRBV5-1 and TRBJ2-3; unclear D gene. V dropped 0 bases and J dropped 4 bases, with 9 bases sitting between them. The CDR3 has 14 residues. Per the germline V gene, CDR1 is SGHRS and CDR2 is YFSETQ.